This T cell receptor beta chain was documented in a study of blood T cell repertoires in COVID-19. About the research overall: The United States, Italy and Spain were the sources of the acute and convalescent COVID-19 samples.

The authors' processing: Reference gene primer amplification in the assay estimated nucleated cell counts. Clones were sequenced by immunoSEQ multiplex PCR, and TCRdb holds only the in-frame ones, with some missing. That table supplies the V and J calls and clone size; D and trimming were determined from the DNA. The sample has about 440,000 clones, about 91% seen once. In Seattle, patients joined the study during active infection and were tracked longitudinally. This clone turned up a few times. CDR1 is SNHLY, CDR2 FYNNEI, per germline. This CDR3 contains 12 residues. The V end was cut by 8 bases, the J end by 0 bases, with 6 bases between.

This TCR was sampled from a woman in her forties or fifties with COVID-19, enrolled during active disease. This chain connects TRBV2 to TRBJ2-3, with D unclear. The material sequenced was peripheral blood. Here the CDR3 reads CASRVSTDTQYF. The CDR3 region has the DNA TGTGCCAGCCGAGTTAGCACAGATACGCAGTATTTT.